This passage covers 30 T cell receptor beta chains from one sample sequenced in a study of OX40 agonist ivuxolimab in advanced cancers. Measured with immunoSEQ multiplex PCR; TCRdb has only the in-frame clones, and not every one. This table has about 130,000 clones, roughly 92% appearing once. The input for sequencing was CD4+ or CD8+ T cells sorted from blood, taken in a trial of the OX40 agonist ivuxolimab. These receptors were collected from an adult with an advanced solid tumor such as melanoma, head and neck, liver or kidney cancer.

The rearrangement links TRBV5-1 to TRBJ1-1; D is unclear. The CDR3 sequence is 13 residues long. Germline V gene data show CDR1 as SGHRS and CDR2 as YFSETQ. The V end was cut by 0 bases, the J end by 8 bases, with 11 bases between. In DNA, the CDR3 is TGCGCCAGCAGCTTGGGGCAGGCGTCAGAAGCTTTCTTT. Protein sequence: CASSLGQASEAFF.

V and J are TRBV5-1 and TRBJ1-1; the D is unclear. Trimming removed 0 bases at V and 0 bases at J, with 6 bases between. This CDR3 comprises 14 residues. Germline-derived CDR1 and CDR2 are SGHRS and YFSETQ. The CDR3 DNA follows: TGCGCCAGCAGCTTGGAGGGTCTGAACACTGAAGCTTTCTTT. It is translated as CASSLEGLNTEAFF.

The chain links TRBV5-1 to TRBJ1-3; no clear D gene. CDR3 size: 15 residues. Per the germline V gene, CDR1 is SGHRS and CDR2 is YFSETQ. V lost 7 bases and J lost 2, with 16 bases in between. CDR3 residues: CASRPGSSPGNTIYF. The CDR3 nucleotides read TGCGCCAGCCGGCCGGGATCTTCCCCTGGAAACACCATATATTTT.

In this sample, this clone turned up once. This chain's CDR3 is CASGGLAATYEQYF. CDR3 bases: TGTGCCAGTGGAGGACTAGCGGCAACCTACGAGCAGTACTTC. This chain links TRBV28 with TRBJ2-7; TRBD2 matches 10 bases. Trimming took 9 bases from V and 2 from J; bases not matched to a gene: 7. This CDR3 has 14 amino acids. The germline V gene has CDR1 MDHEN and CDR2 SYDVKM.

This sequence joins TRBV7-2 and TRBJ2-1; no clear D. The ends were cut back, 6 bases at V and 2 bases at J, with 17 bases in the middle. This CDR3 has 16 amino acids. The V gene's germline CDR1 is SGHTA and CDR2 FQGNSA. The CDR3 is CASRFQSQVAYNEQFF. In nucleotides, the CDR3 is TGTGCCAGCAGATTTCAATCCCAGGTGGCCTACAATGAGCAGTTCTTC.

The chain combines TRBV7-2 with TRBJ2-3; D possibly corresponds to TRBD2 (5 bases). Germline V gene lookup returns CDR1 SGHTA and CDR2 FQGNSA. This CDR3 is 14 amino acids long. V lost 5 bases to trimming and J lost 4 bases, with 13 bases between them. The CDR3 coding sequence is TGTGCCAGCAGCACCAAGAGCGGCCCAGATACGCAGTATTTT. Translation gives CASSTKSGPDTQYF.

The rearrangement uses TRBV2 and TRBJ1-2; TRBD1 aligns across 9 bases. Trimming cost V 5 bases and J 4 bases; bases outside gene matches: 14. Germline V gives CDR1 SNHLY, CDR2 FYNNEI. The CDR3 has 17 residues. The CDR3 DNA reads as TGTGCCAGCAGTAGACAAGGGACAGGGACTTCGGGCTATGGCTACACCTTC. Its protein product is CASSRQGTGTSGYGYTF.

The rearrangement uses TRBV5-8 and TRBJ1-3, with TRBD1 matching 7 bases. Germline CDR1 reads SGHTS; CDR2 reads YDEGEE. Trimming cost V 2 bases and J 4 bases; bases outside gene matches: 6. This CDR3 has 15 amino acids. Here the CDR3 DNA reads TGTGCCAGCAGCTTACAGGGGCCTCCGGGAAACACCATATATTTT. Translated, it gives CASSLQGPPGNTIYF.

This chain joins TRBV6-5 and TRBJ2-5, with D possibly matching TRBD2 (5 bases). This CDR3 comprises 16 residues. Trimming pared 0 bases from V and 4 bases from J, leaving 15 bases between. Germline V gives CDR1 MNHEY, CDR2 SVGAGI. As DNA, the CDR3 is TGTGCCAGCAGTTACTCGCCCCACACCGGGATAGAGACCCAGTACTTC. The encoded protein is CASSYSPHTGIETQYF.

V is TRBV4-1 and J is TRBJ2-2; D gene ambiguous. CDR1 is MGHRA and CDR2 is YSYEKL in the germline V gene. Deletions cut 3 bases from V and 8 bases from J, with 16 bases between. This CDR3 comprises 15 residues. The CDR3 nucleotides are TGCGCCAGCAGCCAGCAACCATCCGCGGCAGGGGAGCTGTTTTTT. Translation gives CASSQQPSAAGELFF.

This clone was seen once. CDR3: CASSEITGETQYF. DNA of the CDR3: TGCGCCAGCAGTGAGATTACGGGGGAGACCCAGTACTTC. The chain recombines TRBV5-1 with TRBJ2-5, with D possibly TRBD2 on 5 matching bases. This CDR3 region has 13 residues. In germline, CDR1 is SGHRS, CDR2 YFSETQ. The V end lost 5 bases, the J end lost 5 bases, and 13 bases lay between the germline ends.

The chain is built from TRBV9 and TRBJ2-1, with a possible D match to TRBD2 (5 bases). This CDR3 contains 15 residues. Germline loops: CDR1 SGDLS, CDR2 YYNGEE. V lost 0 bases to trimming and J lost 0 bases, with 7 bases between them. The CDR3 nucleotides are TGTGCCAGCAGCGTAGTTGGGAGCTCCTACAATGAGCAGTTCTTC. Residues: CASSVVGSSYNEQFF. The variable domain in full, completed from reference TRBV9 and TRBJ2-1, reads DSGVTQTPKHLITATGQRVTLRCSPRSGDLSVYWYQQSLDQGLQFLIQYYNGEERAKGNILERFSAQQFPDLHSELNLSSLELGDSALYFCASSVVGSSYNEQFFGPGTRLTVL.

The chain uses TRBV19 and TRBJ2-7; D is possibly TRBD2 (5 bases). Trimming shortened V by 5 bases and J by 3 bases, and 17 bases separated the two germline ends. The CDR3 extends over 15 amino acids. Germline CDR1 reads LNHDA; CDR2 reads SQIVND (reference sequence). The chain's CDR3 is CASSPLRASSYEQYF. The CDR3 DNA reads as TGTGCCAGTAGTCCTCTGAGGGCCAGCAGCTACGAGCAGTACTTC.

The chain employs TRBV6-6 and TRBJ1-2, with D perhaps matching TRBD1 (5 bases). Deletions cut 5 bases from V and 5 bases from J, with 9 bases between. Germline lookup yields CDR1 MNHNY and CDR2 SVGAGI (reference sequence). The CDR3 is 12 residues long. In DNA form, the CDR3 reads TGTGCCAGCAGTCGGGGCTTTTATGGCTACACCTTC. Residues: CASSRGFYGYTF.

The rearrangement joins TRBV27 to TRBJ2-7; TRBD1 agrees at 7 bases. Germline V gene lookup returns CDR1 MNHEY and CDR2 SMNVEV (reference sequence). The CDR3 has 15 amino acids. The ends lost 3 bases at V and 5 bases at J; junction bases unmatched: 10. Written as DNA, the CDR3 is TGTGCCAGCAGTTTTCACCAGGGGGTGAGGAACGAGCAGTACTTC. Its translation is CASSFHQGVRNEQYF.

The DNA of the CDR3 is TGTGCCAGCAGCCCCTTAGCGGGACCATCCTACGAGCAGTACTTC. It is translated as CASSPLAGPSYEQYF. V and J are TRBV7-9 and TRBJ2-7; 8 bases agree with TRBD2. Germline V gene lookup returns CDR1 SEHNR and CDR2 FQNEAQ (reference sequence). Germline trimming cut 5 bases from V and 1 base from J; bases unmatched to any gene: 7. The CDR3 spans 15 residues.

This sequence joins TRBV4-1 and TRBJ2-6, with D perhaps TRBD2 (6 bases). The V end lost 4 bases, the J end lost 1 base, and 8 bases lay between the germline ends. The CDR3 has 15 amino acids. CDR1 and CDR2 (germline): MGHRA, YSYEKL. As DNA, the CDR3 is TGCGCCAGCAGCCCGGGAGAATCTGGGGCCAACGTCCTGACTTTC. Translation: CASSPGESGANVLTF.

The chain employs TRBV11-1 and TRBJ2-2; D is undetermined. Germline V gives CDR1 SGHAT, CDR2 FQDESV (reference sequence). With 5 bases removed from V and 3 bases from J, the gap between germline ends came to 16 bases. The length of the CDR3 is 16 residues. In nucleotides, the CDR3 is TGTGCCAGCAGCCCCCGGGCCGCCTGGGACACCGGGGAGCTGTTTTTT. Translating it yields CASSPRAAWDTGELFF.

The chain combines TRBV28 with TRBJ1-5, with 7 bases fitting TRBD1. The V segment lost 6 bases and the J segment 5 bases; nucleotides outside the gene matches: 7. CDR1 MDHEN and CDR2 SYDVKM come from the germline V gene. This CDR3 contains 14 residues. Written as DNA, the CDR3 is TGTGCCAGCAGCTCATGGGACAGAGATCAGCCCCAGCATTTT. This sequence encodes CASSSWDRDQPQHF.

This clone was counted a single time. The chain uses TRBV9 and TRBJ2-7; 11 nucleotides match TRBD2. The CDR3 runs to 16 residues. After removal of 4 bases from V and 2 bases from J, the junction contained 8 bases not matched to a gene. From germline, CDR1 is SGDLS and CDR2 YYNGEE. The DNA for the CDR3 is TGTGCCAGCAGCCATTCGGCTAGCGGGGGGACCTACGAGCAGTACTTC. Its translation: CASSHSASGGTYEQYF.

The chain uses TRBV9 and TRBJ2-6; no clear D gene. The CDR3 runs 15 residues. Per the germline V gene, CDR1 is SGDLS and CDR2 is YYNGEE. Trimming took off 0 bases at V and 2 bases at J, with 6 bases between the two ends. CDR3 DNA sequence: TGTGCCAGCAGCGTAGCTTCACCTGGGGCCAACGTCCTGACTTTC. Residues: CASSVASPGANVLTF.

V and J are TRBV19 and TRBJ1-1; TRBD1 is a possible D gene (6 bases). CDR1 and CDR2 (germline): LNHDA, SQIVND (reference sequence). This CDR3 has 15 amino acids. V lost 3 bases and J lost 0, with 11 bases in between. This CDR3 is CASSIGDTMNTEAFF. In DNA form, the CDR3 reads TGTGCCAGTAGTATCGGGGACACAATGAACACTGAAGCTTTCTTT.

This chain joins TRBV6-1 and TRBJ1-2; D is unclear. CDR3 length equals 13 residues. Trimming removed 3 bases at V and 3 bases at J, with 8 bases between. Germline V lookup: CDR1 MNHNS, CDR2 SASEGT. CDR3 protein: CASSEVGYYGYTF. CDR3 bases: TGTGCCAGCAGTGAGGTGGGGTACTATGGCTACACCTTC.

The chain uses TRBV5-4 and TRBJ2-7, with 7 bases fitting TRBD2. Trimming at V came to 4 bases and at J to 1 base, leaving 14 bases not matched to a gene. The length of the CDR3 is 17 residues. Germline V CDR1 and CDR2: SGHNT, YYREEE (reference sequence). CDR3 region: CASSPREPGGTSYEQYF. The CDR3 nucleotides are TGTGCCAGCAGCCCTAGGGAACCGGGAGGTACTTCCTACGAGCAGTACTTC.

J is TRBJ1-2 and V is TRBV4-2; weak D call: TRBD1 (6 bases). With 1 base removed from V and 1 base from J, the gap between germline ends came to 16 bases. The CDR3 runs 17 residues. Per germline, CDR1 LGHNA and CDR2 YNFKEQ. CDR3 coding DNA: TGTGCCAGCAGCCAAGTGTTACAGGGAACACTTAACTATGGCTACACCTTC. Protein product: CASSQVLQGTLNYGYTF.

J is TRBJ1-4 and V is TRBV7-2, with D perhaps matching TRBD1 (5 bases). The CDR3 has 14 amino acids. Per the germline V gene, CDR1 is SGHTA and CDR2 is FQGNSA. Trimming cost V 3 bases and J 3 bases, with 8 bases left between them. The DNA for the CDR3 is TGTGCCAGCAGCTTGGACACCTCTAATGAAAAACTGTTTTTT. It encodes CASSLDTSNEKLFF.

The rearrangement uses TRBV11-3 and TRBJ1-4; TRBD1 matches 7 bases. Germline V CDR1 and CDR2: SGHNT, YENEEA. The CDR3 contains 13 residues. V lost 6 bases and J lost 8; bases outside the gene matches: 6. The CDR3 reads CASSSGGGEKLFF. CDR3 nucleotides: TGTGCCAGCAGTTCAGGGGGTGGCGAAAAACTGTTTTTT.

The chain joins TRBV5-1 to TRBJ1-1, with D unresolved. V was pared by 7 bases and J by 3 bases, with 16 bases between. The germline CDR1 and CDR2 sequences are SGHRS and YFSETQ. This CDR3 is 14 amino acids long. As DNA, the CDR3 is TGCGCCAGCTTCCCGGGCACTTTCGACACTGAAGCTTTCTTT. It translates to CASFPGTFDTEAFF.

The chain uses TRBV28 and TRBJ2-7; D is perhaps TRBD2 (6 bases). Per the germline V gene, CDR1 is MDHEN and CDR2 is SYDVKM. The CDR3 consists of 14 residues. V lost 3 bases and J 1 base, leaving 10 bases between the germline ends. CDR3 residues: CASSFRRESYEQYF. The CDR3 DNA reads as TGTGCCAGCAGTTTTAGGCGGGAATCCTACGAGCAGTACTTC.

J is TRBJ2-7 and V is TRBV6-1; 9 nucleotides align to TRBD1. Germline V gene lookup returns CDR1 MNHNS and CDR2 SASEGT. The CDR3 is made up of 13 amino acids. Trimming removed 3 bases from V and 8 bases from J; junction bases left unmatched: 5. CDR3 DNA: TGTGCCAGCAGTGACGGGACAGGGCGGCAGCAGTACTTC. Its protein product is CASSDGTGRQQYF.